Described below is a single T cell receptor beta chain sequence and its context. Its antigen is currently unknown. The protocol was immunoSEQ multiplex PCR, while the TCRdb copy is restricted to in-frame clones and leaves out a portion. The sample consists of some 54,000 clones, roughly nine tenths of them appearing once. This sample was taken from a study of OX40 agonist ivuxolimab in advanced cancers. Across the whole study: Of the participants, 40% to 50% had some prior anti-PD-1, anti-PD-L1 or anti-CTLA-4 therapy, which was allowed. Study-wide results and caveats: Both blood CD4+ and CD8+ T cells showed clonal growth by week 6 at 0.1 to 3.0 mg/kg.

This TCR came from an adult with an advanced solid tumor such as melanoma, head and neck, liver or kidney cancer. The sequences come from CD4+ or CD8+ T cells sorted from blood, collected in a trial of the OX40 agonist ivuxolimab.

In nucleotides, the CDR3 is TGTGCCAGCAGCTCTGGGACAGGGCGAACTGAAGCTTTCTTT. Amino acid sequence: CASSSGTGRTEAFF. The rearrangement joins TRBV6-5 to TRBJ1-1; the match to TRBD1 covers 9 bases. The CDR3 has 14 residues. Germline V gene sequence: CDR1 MNHEY, CDR2 SVGAGI. V lost 6 bases and J lost 5; bases outside the gene matches: 7.